Sequencing of this T cell receptor beta chain was carried out in a study of cytomegalovirus exposure and HLA in healthy donors. Study-wide results and limits: As was reported, the HLA-A and HLA-B alleles of most subjects were accurately predicted from TCR beta sequences.

The PCR ran on 60 Vbeta and 13 Jbeta primers. Data came from immunoSEQ multiplex PCR; TCRdb stores just in-frame clones and leaves some out. The sample yields 130,000 or so clones, approximately 82% seen once. As regards this clone: Its antigen remains unidentified.

This clonotype was obtained from a man between 18 and 35 years old in good health and CMV-seropositive. The specimen sequenced was PBMCs.

In nucleotides, the CDR3 is TGTGCCAGCAGTGAAGAGTGGCAGAACATGAACACTGAAGCTTTCTTT. It yields the protein CASSEEWQNMNTEAFF. V gene TRBV6-1 combines with J gene TRBJ1-1; D not resolved. Trimming removed 1 base at V and 0 bases at J, with 12 bases between. Germline V gives CDR1 MNHNS, CDR2 SASEGT. The CDR3 totals 16 residues.